Given below is one T cell receptor (beta chain) in context. These data are taken from a study of blood T cell repertoires in COVID-19. Study at large: The samples span acute and convalescent COVID-19 from the United States, Italy and Spain.

Authors' data handling: The authors estimated nucleated cell counts from reference gene primer amplification. Libraries were prepared by immunoSEQ multiplex PCR; TCRdb keeps only in-frame clonotypes and omits some of them. V, J and clone size are those of that table, while D and trimming were read from the DNA. Here the sample spans 100,000 or so clones, nearly 90% being singletons. The germline V gene has CDR1 MNHEY and CDR2 SMNVEV (reference sequence). The V segment lost 5 bases and the J segment 3 bases; nucleotides outside the gene matches: 7. CDR3 length: 16 residues. The sequenced material came from peripheral blood. This sequence joins TRBV27 and TRBJ2-2; 9 nucleotides match TRBD2. This TCR came from a woman aged 55-69 years with acute or convalescent COVID-19. In nucleotides, the CDR3 is TGTGCCAGCAGTCTACCGACTAGCGGTGACACCGGGGAGCTGTTTTTT. It specifies CASSLPTSGDTGELFF.